This TCR beta chain was obtained from a study (dated by TCRdb to the mid-2010s). The germline V gene (reference sequence) specifies DFQATT as CDR1 and SNEGSKA as CDR2. Including cysteine and phenylalanine, the CDR3 has 13 amino acids. The CDR3 DNA has 39 bases and is translated from base 1. A distance of 10 bases separates the germline ends of V and J, which lose 2 bases and 3 bases respectively. On this clonotype itself: The antigen this receptor binds is unknown. Base quality data are lacking; no much larger clone is found one base away.

The library was made by RT-PCR. Reads for this sample came from an Illumina MiSeq. TCRdb's own reprocessing of the public reads used fastp at Q25 and MiXCR and kept productive beta chains. For every CDR3 protein sequence, its rows merge into one entry that carries the most common genes and DNA. Here the sample has about 680,000 distinct CDR3 sequences; 12% to 15% occur a single time. About 3.6% of the sample belongs to the ten largest clones. The sample was memory CD4+ T cells from blood. In this chain, TRBV20-1 is recombined with TRBJ2-5, with the D gene call left open. This clonotype originated in a female donor in good health, serving as a healthy control. In nucleotide form, the sequence is TGCAGTGCTAGAAGTGCCGAAAAAGAGACCCAGTACTTC. Its coded protein is CSARSAEKETQYF.